The 10 T cell receptor beta chains presented below share a single source sample, sequenced in a study of tumor and adjacent non-tumor tissue in lung cancer. No cell sorting was done before RNA was extracted from the tissue. A modified ARM-PCR protocol with three rounds of nested PCR amplified TCRbeta. TCRdb re-called the multiplex PCR reads through MiXCR, storing one row per CDR3 protein. The sample contains 120,000 or so distinct CDR3 sequences, 55% to 75% of which appear only once. The sequenced material came from lung tumor tissue. The receptors shown here come from a man aged 25-45 years with non-small cell lung cancer.

Note on this clonotype: Possible read error: a much larger clone is one base away. The chain is built from TRBV20-1 and TRBJ1-4; D is perhaps TRBD1 (5 bases). This CDR3 has 12 residues. Germline V gene lookup returns CDR1 DFQATT and CDR2 SNEGSKA (reference sequence). V lost 6 bases to trimming and J lost 5 bases, with 10 bases between them. The CDR3 bases are TGCAGTGCGCTGGGACGAAATGAAAAACTGTTTTTT. It translates to CSALGRNEKLFF.

Turning to this clonotype: The CDR3 end shows no conserved phenylalanine or tryptophan, and so a read error is likely. The rearrangement uses TRBV12-3 or TRBV12-4 and TRBJ2-7, with TRBD1 identical over 9 bases. This CDR3 is built from 15 residues. CDR3 sequence: CTSSPSGQGPYEQYL. CDR3 nucleotide sequence: TGTACCAGCAGCCCCTCGGGACAGGGACCTTACGAGCAGTACTTG.

Details on this clonotype: The junction does not match germline at one end; this may be a read error. This chain joins TRBV28 and TRBJ2-5; D gene ambiguous. The germline CDR1 and CDR2 sequences are MDHEN and SYDVKM. The CDR3 has 10 amino acids. The CDR3 DNA is TGTGCCAGTAGCCGAGAGACCCTGTACTTC. As protein: CASSRETLYF.

In the case of this clonotype: The CDR3 does not close with the conserved phenylalanine or tryptophan, likely indicating a read error. The chain carries TRBV11-3 and TRBJ2-1; the D gene is possibly TRBD1 (5 bases). CDR3 length: 12 residues. In germline, CDR1 is SGHNT, CDR2 YENEEA. CDR3 region: CASSLRQNEQFL. The CDR3 nucleotides are TGTGCTAGCAGCTTACGACAGAATGAGCAGTTCCTC.

On this clonotype itself: This sequence may be a read error, since a much larger clone differs from it by one base. This chain joins TRBV4-2 and TRBJ2-2, with no clear D. V was trimmed by 0 bases and J by 1 base, leaving 6 bases between them. CDR1 LGHNA and CDR2 YNFKEQ come from the germline V gene. This CDR3 is 15 amino acids long. DNA for the CDR3: TGTGCCAGCAGCCAAGATATAGGGAACACCGGGGAGCTGTTTTTT. Its translation: CASSQDIGNTGELFF.

Points on this clonotype: A read error may be the cause here, since a much bigger clone is one base away. The rearrangement joins TRBV10-2 to TRBJ2-1, with TRBD2 matching over 12 bases. After removal of 10 bases from V and 8 bases from J, the junction contained 9 bases not matched to a gene. The CDR3 consists of 14 residues. CDR1 and CDR2 (germline): WSHSY, SAAADI. The CDR3 reads CANRPLAGGHEQFF. In DNA, the CDR3 is TGCGCCAACAGACCTCTAGCGGGAGGGCATGAGCAGTTCTTC.

Of note for this clonotype: The junction does not match germline at one end; this may be a read error. The V gene is TRBV4-3, the J gene TRBJ1-2; D gene uncertain. This CDR3 spans 13 amino acids. Germline-derived CDR1 and CDR2 are LGHNA and YSLEER. This CDR3 reads CASSRDHGYGYTF. The DNA for the CDR3 is TGCGCCAGCAGCCGAGATCATGGCTATGGCTATACCTTC.

Concerning this clonotype: The conserved closing phenylalanine or tryptophan is absent in this CDR3, likely reflecting a read error. The chain combines TRBV5-5 with TRBJ1-6; D ambiguous. The CDR3 contains 14 residues. Per the germline V gene, CDR1 is SGHKS and CDR2 is YYEKEE (reference sequence). CDR3 protein: CVSSPSMGNSPLHI. The CDR3 DNA reads TGTGTCAGCAGCCCCTCCATGGGTAATTCACCCCTCCACATT.

This clonotype was picked up a small number of times. Likely a read error: the CDR3 ends without its conserved phenylalanine or tryptophan. The genes are TRBV29-1 and TRBJ1-2; D unresolved. V was clipped by 3 bases and J by 0 bases, with 14 bases between them. The germline V gene has CDR1 SQVTM and CDR2 ANQGSEA. This CDR3 has 15 amino acids. CDR3 protein: CSVENNEGANYGYTL. The CDR3, as DNA: TGCAGCGTTGAGAACAACGAGGGAGCTAACTATGGCTACACCCTC.

V gene TRBV4-1 combines with J gene TRBJ2-1, with D unresolved. Trimming removed 0 bases at V and 0 bases at J, with 9 bases between. Germline V lookup: CDR1 MGHRA, CDR2 YSYEKL. The CDR3 is 16 amino acids. The CDR3 DNA follows: TGCGCCAGCAGCCAAGAACGACATGGCTCCTACAATGAGCAGTTCTTC. This encodes CASSQERHGSYNEQFF.